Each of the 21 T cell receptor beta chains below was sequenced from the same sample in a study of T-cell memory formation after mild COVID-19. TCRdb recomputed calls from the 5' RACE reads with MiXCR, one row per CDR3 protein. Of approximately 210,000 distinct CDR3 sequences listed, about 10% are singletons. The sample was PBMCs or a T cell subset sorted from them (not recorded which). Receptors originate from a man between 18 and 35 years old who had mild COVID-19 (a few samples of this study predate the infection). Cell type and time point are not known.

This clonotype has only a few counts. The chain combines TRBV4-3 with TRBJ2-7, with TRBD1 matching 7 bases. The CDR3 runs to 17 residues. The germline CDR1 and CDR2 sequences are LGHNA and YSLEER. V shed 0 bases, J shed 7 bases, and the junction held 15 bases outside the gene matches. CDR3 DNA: TGCGCCAGCAGCCAAGATCGTCGGACAGGTTCTCGCTGGGAGCAGTACTTC. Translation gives CASSQDRRTGSRWEQYF.

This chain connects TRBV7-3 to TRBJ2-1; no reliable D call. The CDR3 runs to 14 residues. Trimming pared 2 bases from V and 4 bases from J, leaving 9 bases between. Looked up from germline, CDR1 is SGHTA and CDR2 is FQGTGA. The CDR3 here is CASSLDPQYNEQFF. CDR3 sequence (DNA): TGTGCCAGCAGCTTAGACCCGCAATACAATGAGCAGTTCTTC. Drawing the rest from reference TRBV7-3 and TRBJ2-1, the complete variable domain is GAGVSQTPSNKVTEKGKYVELRCDPISGHTALYWYRQSLGQGPEFLIYFQGTGAADDSGLPNDRFFAVRPEGSVSTLKIQRTERGDSAVYLCASSLDPQYNEQFFGPGTRLTVL.

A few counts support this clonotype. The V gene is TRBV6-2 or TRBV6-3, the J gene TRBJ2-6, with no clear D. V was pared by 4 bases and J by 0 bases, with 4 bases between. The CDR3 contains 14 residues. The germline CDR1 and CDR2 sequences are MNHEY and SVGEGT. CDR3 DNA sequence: TGTGCCAGCAGTTGGAACTCTGGGGCCAACGTCCTGACTTTC. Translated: CASSWNSGANVLTF.

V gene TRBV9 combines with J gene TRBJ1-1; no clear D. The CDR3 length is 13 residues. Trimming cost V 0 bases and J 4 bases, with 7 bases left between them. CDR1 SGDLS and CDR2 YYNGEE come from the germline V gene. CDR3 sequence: CASSVESSTEAFF. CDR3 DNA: TGTGCCAGCAGCGTAGAAAGTAGCACTGAAGCTTTCTTT.

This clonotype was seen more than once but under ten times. CDR3 region: CAWSAGNYGYTF. CDR3 in DNA: TGTGCCTGGAGTGCGGGAAACTATGGCTACACCTTC. V and J are TRBV30 and TRBJ1-2, with D unclear. This CDR3 has 12 residues. V gave up 1 base and J gave up 2 bases, with 5 bases separating them. The germline V gene encodes CDR1 GTSNPN and CDR2 SVGIG (reference sequence).

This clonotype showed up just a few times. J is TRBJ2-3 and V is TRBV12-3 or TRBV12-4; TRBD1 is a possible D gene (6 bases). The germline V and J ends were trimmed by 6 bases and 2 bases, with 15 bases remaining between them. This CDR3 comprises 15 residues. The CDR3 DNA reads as TGTGCCAGCAGACCTCGGGACATAGACACAGATACGCAGTATTTT. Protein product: CASRPRDIDTDTQYF.

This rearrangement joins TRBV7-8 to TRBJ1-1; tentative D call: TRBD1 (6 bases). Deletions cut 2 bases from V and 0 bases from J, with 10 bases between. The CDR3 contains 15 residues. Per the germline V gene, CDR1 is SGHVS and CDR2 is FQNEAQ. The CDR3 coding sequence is TGTGCCAGCAGCTTATCAGGGGCGATGAACACTGAAGCTTTCTTT. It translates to CASSLSGAMNTEAFF.

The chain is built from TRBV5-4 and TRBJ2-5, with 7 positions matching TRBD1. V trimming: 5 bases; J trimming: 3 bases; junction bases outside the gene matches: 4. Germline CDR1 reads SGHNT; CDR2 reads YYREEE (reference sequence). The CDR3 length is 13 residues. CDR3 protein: CASRGTVKETQYF. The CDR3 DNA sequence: TGTGCCAGCAGGGGGACAGTTAAAGAGACCCAGTACTTC.

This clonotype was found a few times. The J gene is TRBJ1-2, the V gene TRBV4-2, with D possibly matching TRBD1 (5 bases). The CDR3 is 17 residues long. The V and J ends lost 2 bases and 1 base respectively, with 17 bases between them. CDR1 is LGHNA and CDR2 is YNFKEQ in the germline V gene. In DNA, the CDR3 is TGTGCCAGCAGCCAAAATTGGATGATGGGGGGTAACTATGGCTACACCTTC. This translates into CASSQNWMMGGNYGYTF.

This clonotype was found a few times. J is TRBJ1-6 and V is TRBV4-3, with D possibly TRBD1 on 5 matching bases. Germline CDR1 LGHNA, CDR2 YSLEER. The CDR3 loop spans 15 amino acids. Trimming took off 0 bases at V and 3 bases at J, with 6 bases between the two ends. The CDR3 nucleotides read TGCGCCAGCAGCCAAGAGGGGGGCTATAATTCACCCCTCCACTTT. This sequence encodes CASSQEGGYNSPLHF.

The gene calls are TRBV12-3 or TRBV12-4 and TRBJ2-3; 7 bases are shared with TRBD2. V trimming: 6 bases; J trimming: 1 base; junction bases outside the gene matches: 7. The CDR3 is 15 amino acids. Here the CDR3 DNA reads TGTGCCAGCAGCCCGGCGGGGGTAGGCACAGATACGCAGTATTTT. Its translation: CASSPAGVGTDTQYF.

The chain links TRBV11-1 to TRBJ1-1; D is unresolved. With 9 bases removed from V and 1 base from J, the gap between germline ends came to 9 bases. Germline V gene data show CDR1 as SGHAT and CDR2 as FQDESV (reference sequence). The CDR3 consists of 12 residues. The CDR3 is CASREGNTEAFF. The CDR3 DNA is TGTGCCAGTCGGGAGGGGAACACTGAAGCTTTCTTT.

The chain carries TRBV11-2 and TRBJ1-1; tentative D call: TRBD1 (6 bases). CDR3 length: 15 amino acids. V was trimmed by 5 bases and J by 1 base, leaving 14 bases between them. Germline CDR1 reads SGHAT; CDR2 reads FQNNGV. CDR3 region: CASSPVGGWNTEAFF. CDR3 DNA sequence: TGTGCCAGCAGCCCCGTGGGGGGCTGGAACACTGAAGCTTTCTTT. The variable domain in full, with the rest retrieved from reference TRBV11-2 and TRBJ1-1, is EAGVAQSPRYKIIEKRQSVAFWCNPISGHATLYWYQQILGQGPKLLIQFQNNGVVDDSQLPKDRFSAERLKGVDSTLKIQPAKLEDSAVYLCASSPVGGWNTEAFFGQGTRLTVV.

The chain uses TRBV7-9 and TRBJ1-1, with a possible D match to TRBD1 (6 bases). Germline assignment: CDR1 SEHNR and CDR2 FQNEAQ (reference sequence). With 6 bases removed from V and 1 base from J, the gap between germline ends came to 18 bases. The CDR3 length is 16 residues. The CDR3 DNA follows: TGTGCCAGCAGTCCCGGTAGGGGGTTTAGGAACACTGAAGCTTTCTTT. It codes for CASSPGRGFRNTEAFF.

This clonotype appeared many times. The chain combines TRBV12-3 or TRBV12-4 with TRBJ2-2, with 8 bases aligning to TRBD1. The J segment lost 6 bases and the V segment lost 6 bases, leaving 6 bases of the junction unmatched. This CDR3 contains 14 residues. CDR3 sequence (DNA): TGTGCCAGCAGACCCACAGGGGGGTCCGGGGAGCTGTTTTTT. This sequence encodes CASRPTGGSGELFF.

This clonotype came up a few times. This CDR3 reads CASSLLDPQLAKNIQYF. For the CDR3, the DNA is TGTGCCAGCAGCTTATTAGACCCGCAGTTAGCCAAAAACATTCAGTACTTC. The genes are TRBV5-5 and TRBJ2-4; the D is unclear. From germline, CDR1 is SGHKS and CDR2 YYEKEE (reference sequence). This CDR3 contains 17 residues. Trimming shortened V by 2 bases and J by 0 bases, and 15 bases separated the two germline ends.

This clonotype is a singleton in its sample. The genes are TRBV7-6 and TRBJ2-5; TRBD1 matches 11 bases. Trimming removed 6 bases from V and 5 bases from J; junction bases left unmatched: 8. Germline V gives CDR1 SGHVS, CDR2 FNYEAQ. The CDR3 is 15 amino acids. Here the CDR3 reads CASRAWTGGSETQYF. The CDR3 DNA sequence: TGTGCCAGCAGAGCCTGGACAGGGGGCAGCGAGACCCAGTACTTC.

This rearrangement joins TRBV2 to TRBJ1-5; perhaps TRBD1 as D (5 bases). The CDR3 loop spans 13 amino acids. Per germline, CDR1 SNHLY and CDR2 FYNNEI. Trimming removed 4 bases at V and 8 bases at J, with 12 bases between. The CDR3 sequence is CASSVYLGEPQHF. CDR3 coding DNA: TGTGCCAGCAGTGTCTACCTAGGGGAGCCCCAGCATTTT.

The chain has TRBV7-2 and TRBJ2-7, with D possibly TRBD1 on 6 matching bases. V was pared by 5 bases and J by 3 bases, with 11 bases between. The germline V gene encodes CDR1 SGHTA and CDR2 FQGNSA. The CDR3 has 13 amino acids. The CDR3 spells CASSGQIGYEQYV. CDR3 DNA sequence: TGTGCCAGCAGCGGACAGATCGGCTACGAGCAGTACGTC.

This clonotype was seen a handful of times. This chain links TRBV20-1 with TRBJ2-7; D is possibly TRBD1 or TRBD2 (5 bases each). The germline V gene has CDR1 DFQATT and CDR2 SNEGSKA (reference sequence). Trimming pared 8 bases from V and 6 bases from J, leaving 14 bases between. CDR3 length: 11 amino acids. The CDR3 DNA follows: TGCAGTTCCGGGACCGCGGGCGAGCAGTACTTC. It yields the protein CSSGTAGEQYF.

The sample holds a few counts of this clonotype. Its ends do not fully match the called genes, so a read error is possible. Written as DNA, the CDR3 is TGTGCCACCAGCAGAGATAAATCACCCCTCCACTTT. Protein sequence: CATSRDKSPLHF. The V call is TRBV15, the J call TRBJ1-6; no firm D call. This CDR3 contains 12 residues. Germline CDR1 reads LNHNV; CDR2 reads YYDKDF (reference sequence).